These 18 T cell receptor beta chains were all obtained from the same sample, sequenced in a study of blood T cell repertoires in COVID-19. Profiled with immunoSEQ multiplex PCR; TCRdb holds only in-frame clones, not every one. This sample has 200,000 to 250,000 clones, with under 85% found just once. The sample consisted of peripheral blood. The origin of the receptors is a woman aged 80 or older with COVID-19, enrolled during active disease.

Only a few counts were recorded for this clone. V usage is TRBV4-1 and J usage is TRBJ2-7; D remains unclear. The length of the CDR3 is 14 residues. V was trimmed by 1 base and J by 5 bases, leaving 12 bases between them. The germline V gene encodes CDR1 MGHRA and CDR2 YSYEKL. The CDR3 coding sequence is TGCGCCAGCAGCCAAGGTACGCGGCCCCACGAGCAGTACTTC. Its translation is CASSQGTRPHEQYF.

The chain recombines TRBV20-1 with TRBJ2-6; 11 bases agree with TRBD1. The CDR3 is made up of 16 amino acids. Germline-derived CDR1 and CDR2 are DFQATT and SNEGSKA (reference sequence). The junction had 6 bases not matched to a gene; V was cut back by 3 bases and J by 5 bases. For the CDR3, the DNA is TGCAGTGCTAGTTCCGGACAGGGGGCTTGGGCCAACGTCCTGACTTTC. This sequence encodes CSASSGQGAWANVLTF.

The chain joins TRBV5-1 to TRBJ1-5, with no clear D. This CDR3 has 13 residues. Trimming removed 0 bases at V and 4 bases at J, with 5 bases between. Germline V gene lookup returns CDR1 SGHRS and CDR2 YFSETQ. CDR3: CASSLGRNQPQHF. The CDR3 DNA is TGCGCCAGCAGCTTGGGCAGGAATCAGCCCCAGCATTTT.

This chain joins TRBV28 and TRBJ2-7; unclear D gene. The V and J ends lost 10 bases and 1 base respectively, with 14 bases between them. The germline V gene encodes CDR1 MDHEN and CDR2 SYDVKM. The CDR3 spans 13 residues. The CDR3 is CANSEPGSYEQYF. CDR3 nucleotide sequence: TGTGCCAATTCGGAGCCCGGGTCCTACGAGCAGTACTTC.

This clone was observed once. The rearrangement uses TRBV6-5 and TRBJ1-2; D is ambiguous. Germline CDR1 is MNHEY and CDR2 is SVGAGI. The CDR3 totals 15 residues. Trimming shortened V by 5 bases and J by 2 bases, and 15 bases separated the two germline ends. DNA for the CDR3: TGTGCCAGCAGTCCCCAGCGACCAAGCAACTATGGCTACACCTTC. Translation: CASSPQRPSNYGYTF.

J is TRBJ2-2 and V is TRBV5-1; maybe TRBD1 (5 bases). Germline V gives CDR1 SGHRS, CDR2 YFSETQ. V dropped 1 base and J dropped 2 bases, with 9 bases sitting between them. CDR3 length equals 15 residues. The CDR3 protein is CASSLRQGNTGELFF. CDR3 nucleotides: TGCGCCAGCAGCTTGAGGCAGGGAAACACCGGGGAGCTGTTTTTT.

The chain combines TRBV19 with TRBJ2-3; tentative D call: TRBD1 (5 bases). V shed 8 bases and J shed 3 bases, with 15 bases lying between them. CDR3 length: 14 amino acids. Germline values: CDR1 LNHDA, CDR2 SQIVND (reference sequence). For the CDR3, the DNA is TGTGCCAGTTCCCGAAACCAGGGAACAGATACGCAGTATTTT. This gives the protein CASSRNQGTDTQYF.

V gene TRBV7-2 combines with J gene TRBJ1-6; no clear D gene. The V gene's germline CDR1 is SGHTA and CDR2 FQGNSA. The CDR3 length is 16 residues. The germline V and J ends were trimmed by 8 bases and 7 bases, with 21 bases remaining between them. Here the CDR3 DNA reads TGTGCCAGCCGCCGTGGCGGGCCATGGGGAAATTCACCCCTCCACTTT. It is translated as CASRRGGPWGNSPLHF.

The chain carries TRBV29-1 and TRBJ1-3, with 7 bases matching TRBD1. V shed 4 bases, J shed 0 bases, and the junction held 6 bases outside the gene matches. The CDR3 has 15 residues. In germline, CDR1 is SQVTM, CDR2 ANQGSEA. Here the CDR3 reads CSVAPGQSSGNTIYF. CDR3 bases: TGCAGCGTTGCCCCGGGACAGAGCTCTGGAAACACCATATATTTT. The complete variable domain, with remaining parts taken from reference TRBV29-1 and TRBJ1-3, reads SAVISQKPSRDICQRGTSLTIQCQVDSQVTMMFWYRQQPGQSLTLIATANQGSEATYESGFVIDKFPISRPNLTFSTLTVSNMSPEDSSIYLCSVAPGQSSGNTIYFGEGSWLTVV.

The chain recombines TRBV7-3 with TRBJ2-1, with a weak D call TRBD1 (6 bases). With 5 bases removed from V and 6 bases from J, the gap between germline ends came to 11 bases. The CDR3 runs 13 residues. Looked up from germline, CDR1 is SGHTA and CDR2 is FQGTGA. DNA for the CDR3: TGTGCCAGCAGCACCATACAGGGCAATGAGCAGTTCTTC. Translating it yields CASSTIQGNEQFF. The entire variable domain, with the rest obtained from reference TRBV7-3 and TRBJ2-1, is as follows: GAGVSQTPSNKVTEKGKYVELRCDPISGHTALYWYRQSLGQGPEFLIYFQGTGAADDSGLPNDRFFAVRPEGSVSTLKIQRTERGDSAVYLCASSTIQGNEQFFGPGTRLTVL.

V is TRBV29-1 and J is TRBJ2-2; TRBD2 matches at 8 bases. The V and J ends lost 7 bases and 3 bases, in that order; junction bases with no gene match: 7. Germline loops: CDR1 SQVTM, CDR2 ANQGSEA. CDR3 length equals 14 residues. CDR3 in DNA: TGCAGCGCCGGGGGGGGATCGGACACCGGGGAGCTGTTTTTT. Its protein is CSAGGGSDTGELFF.

V and J are TRBV6-5 and TRBJ1-5, with unresolved D. CDR1 and CDR2 (germline): MNHEY, SVGAGI. CDR3 length equals 15 residues. V was pared by 6 bases and J by 0 bases, with 12 bases between. The CDR3 sequence is CASREGLNSNQPQHF. DNA for the CDR3: TGTGCCAGCAGGGAGGGTCTCAATAGCAATCAGCCCCAGCATTTT.

This chain uses TRBV6-1 with TRBJ1-6; no reliable D call. The CDR3 runs to 18 residues. The V gene's germline CDR1 is MNHNS and CDR2 SASEGT. V dropped 1 base and J dropped 0 bases, with 13 bases sitting between them. The CDR3 nucleotides are TGTGCCAGCAGTGAAGTGACCGCGGCCAGCTCCTATAATTCACCCCTCCACTTT. Protein product: CASSEVTAASSYNSPLHF.

V and J are TRBV19 and TRBJ2-4; possible D gene TRBD2, 6 bases. V shed 9 bases and J shed 1 base, with 22 bases lying between them. From germline, CDR1 is LNHDA and CDR2 SQIVND (reference sequence). The CDR3 sequence is 17 residues long. The CDR3 region is CASSRRAQRAAKNIQYF. The DNA of the CDR3 is TGTGCCAGCTCGAGGAGGGCGCAACGGGCGGCCAAAAACATTCAGTACTTC.

V gene TRBV9 combines with J gene TRBJ2-1; 11 nucleotides agree with TRBD2. The CDR3 sequence is 16 residues long. Germline V gene data show CDR1 as SGDLS and CDR2 as YYNGEE. V trimming: 2 bases; J trimming: 4 bases; junction bases outside the gene matches: 5. The CDR3 region has the DNA TGTGCCAGCAGCGTGACTAGCGGGATACGGTACAATGAGCAGTTCTTC. As protein: CASSVTSGIRYNEQFF.

The chain couples TRBV9 to TRBJ1-3; TRBD1 is a possible D gene (5 bases). Trimming took off 0 bases at V and 3 bases at J, with 7 bases between the two ends. From germline, CDR1 is SGDLS and CDR2 YYNGEE. The CDR3 extends over 14 amino acids. CDR3 protein: CASSVVGDGNTIYF. CDR3 DNA sequence: TGTGCCAGCAGCGTAGTAGGGGATGGAAACACCATATATTTT.

This rearrangement joins TRBV29-1 to TRBJ1-4, with TRBD1 matching 7 bases. The germline CDR1 and CDR2 sequences are SQVTM and ANQGSEA. This CDR3 region has 16 residues. The J segment lost 0 bases and the V segment lost 4 bases, leaving 8 bases of the junction unmatched. CDR3 amino acids: CSVAGGGGATNEKLFF. The CDR3 DNA reads TGCAGCGTTGCAGGGGGAGGAGGTGCAACTAATGAAAAACTGTTTTTT.

This rearrangement joins TRBV5-1 to TRBJ1-2, with D possibly being TRBD1 (5 bases). Germline V CDR1 and CDR2: SGHRS, YFSETQ. The CDR3 totals 14 residues. V dropped 0 bases and J dropped 5 bases, with 11 bases sitting between them. CDR3 DNA: TGCGCCAGCAGCTTGGAGTTGGCAGGGTATGGCTACACCTTC. Encoded protein: CASSLELAGYGYTF. The full variable domain, completed using reference TRBV5-1 and TRBJ1-2, is KAGVTQTPRYLIKTRGQQVTLSCSPISGHRSVSWYQQTPGQGLQFLFEYFSETQRNKGNFPGRFSGRQFSNSRSEMNVSTLELGDSALYLCASSLELAGYGYTFGSGTRLTVV.